The rows below give T cell receptor beta chains drawn from one sample of a study of shared clonotypes between healthy human individuals. Repertoires were generated with immunoSEQ multiplex PCR, while TCRdb's copy carries only in-frame clones and drops some. The sample has approximately 250,000 clones, over 50% seen once. The sample comprised memory CD4+ T cells sorted from blood. The source of these receptors is a man aged 25 to 45 in good health. CDR3s include the opening cysteine and the closing phenylalanine or tryptophan.

TRBJ1-2,TRBV5-5,CASSPGQGGYYGYTF
TRBJ1-2,TRBV7-9,CATLPIQGQMHGYTF
TRBJ1-5,TRBV7-8,CASSLGGQPQHF
TRBJ2-7,TRBV5-1,CASSLFGTSGNEQYF
TRBJ2-1,TRBV7-9,CASSGYRGRASYNEQFF
TRBJ2-5,TRBV10-1,CASSWDRGETQYF
TRBJ2-7,TRBV6-1,CASSPSLDRSYEQYF
TRBJ2-7,TRBV29-1,CSVGRASGAGEQYF
TRBJ2-2,TRBV7-2,CASSQLLGGAGELFF
TRBJ2-7,TRBV27,CASSLSIGSEQYF
TRBJ2-6,TRBV12-5,CASGLFGQSSSGANVLTF
TRBJ2-2,TRBV18,CASSPPSGTGELFF
TRBJ1-5,TRBV27,CASSTTGIFQPQHF
TRBJ2-1,TRBV5-1,CASQSGGVYNEQFF
TRBJ1-5,TRBV18,CASQTANSNQPQHF
TRBJ2-2,TRBV19,CASKFPGESTGELFF
TRBJ1-1,TRBV29-1,CSVRGGDRYTEAFF
TRBJ2-5,TRBV11-2,CASSPGTGAMAQYF
TRBJ1-1,TRBV7-2,CASSLSTSPNTEAFF
TRBJ2-7,TRBV28,CASRPLGGEQYF
TRBJ2-1,TRBV20-1,CSALGADEQFF
TRBJ1-2,TRBV11-2,CASREDRVNGYTF
TRBJ2-5,TRBV14,CASSLAGGETQYF
TRBJ1-5,TRBV7-8,CASSSPSGGIYSNQPQHF
TRBJ2-2,TRBV5-1,CASSSSRANTGELFF
TRBJ2-1,TRBV5-6,CASSLGFSGSQEQFF
TRBJ2-3,TRBV5-1,CASSLGPNYPTDTQYF
TRBJ1-1,TRBV6-4,CASSDPDHLGGNTEAFF
TRBJ1-4,TRBV18,CASSPLGGTEKLFF